This T cell receptor (beta chain) was identified in a study of blood T cell repertoires in COVID-19. Study-wide background: Samples came from the United States, Italy and Spain, spanning acute and convalescent COVID-19. The cDNA or gDNA used as material had been derived from T cells, B-cell-depleted T cells, or PBMCs.

The CDR3 has 15 amino acids. The V end lost 0 bases, the J end lost 0 bases, and 3 bases lay between the germline ends. Germline V gene lookup returns CDR1 MNHNY and CDR2 SVGAGI (reference sequence). Study processing details: Nucleated cell counts were estimated from reference gene primer amplification. Sequencing was performed with immunoSEQ multiplex PCR; in TCRdb, only in-frame clones are kept and a portion is missing. The D gene and trimming were derived from the DNA, and the V and J assignments and clone size from that table. The table records 200,000 to 250,000 clones, roughly 80% of them present only once. The sample holds a few counts of this clone.

What was sequenced was peripheral blood. The chain uses TRBV6-6 and TRBJ1-6; D unclear. The receptor comes from a woman older than 75 with active or convalescent COVID-19. CDR3 in amino acids: CASSYSYSYNSPLHF. The DNA of the CDR3 is TGTGCCAGCAGTTACTCTTACTCCTATAATTCACCCCTCCACTTT.